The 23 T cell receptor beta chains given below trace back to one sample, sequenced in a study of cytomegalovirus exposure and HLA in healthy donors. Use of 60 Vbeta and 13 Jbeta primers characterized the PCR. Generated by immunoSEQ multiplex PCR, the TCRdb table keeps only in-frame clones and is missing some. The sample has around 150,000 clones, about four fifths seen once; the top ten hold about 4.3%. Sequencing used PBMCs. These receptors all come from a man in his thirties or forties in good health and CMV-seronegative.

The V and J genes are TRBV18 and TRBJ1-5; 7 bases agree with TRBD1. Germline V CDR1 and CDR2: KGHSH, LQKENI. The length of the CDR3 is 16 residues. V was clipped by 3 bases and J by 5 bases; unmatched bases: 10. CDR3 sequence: CASSPRRDSLDQPQHF. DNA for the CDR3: TGTGCCAGCTCACCTAGGCGGGACAGTTTGGATCAGCCCCAGCATTTT.

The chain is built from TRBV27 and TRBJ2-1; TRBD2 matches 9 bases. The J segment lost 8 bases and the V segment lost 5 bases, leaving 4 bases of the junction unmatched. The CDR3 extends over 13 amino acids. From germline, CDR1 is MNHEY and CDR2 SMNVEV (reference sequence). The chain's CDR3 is CASSAGGRDEQFF. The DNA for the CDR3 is TGTGCCAGCAGTGCGGGAGGGAGAGATGAGCAGTTCTTC.

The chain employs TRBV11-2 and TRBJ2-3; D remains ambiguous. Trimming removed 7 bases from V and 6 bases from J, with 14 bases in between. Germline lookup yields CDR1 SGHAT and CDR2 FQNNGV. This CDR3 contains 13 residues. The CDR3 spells CASTPPSRDTQYF. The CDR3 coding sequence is TGTGCCAGCACCCCACCGTCCCGGGATACGCAGTATTTT.

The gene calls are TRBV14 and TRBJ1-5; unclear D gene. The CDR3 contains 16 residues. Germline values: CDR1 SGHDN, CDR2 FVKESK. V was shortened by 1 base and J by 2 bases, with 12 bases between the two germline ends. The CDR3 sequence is CASSQVGGLGNQPQHF. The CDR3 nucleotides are TGTGCCAGCAGCCAAGTAGGAGGTCTTGGCAATCAGCCCCAGCATTTT.

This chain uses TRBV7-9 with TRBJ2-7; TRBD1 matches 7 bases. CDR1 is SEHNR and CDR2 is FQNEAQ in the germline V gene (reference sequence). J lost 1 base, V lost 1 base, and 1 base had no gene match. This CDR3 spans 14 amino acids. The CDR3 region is CASSLVGQSYEQYF. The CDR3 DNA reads TGTGCCAGCAGCTTAGTGGGACAGTCCTACGAGCAGTACTTC.

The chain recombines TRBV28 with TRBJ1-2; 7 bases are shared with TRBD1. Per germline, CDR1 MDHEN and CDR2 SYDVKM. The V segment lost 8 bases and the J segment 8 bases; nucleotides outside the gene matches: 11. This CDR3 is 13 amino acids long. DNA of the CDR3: TGTGCCAGCGTGGCAGGGGGTTTTAGGGGCTACACCTTC. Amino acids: CASVAGGFRGYTF.

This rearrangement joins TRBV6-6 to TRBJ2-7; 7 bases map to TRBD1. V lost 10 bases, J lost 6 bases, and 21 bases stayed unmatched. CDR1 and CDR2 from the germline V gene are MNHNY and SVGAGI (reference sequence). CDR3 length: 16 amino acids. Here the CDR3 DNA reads TGTGCCACCGCGTTCCCTACACAACAGGGGATCGGCGAGCAGTACTTC. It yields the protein CATAFPTQQGIGEQYF.

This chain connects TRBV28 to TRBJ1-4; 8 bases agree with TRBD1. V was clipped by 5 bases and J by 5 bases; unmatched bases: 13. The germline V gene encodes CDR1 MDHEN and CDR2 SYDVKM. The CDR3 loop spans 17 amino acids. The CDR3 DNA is TGTGCCAGCAGTCCCGGACAGGGCGGAACTCACAATGAAAAACTGTTTTTT. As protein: CASSPGQGGTHNEKLFF.

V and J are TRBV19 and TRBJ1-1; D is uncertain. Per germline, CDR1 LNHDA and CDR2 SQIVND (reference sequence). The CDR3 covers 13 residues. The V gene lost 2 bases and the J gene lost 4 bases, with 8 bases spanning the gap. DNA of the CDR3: TGTGCCAGTAGTATATCCCGGAGCACTGAAGCTTTCTTT. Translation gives CASSISRSTEAFF.

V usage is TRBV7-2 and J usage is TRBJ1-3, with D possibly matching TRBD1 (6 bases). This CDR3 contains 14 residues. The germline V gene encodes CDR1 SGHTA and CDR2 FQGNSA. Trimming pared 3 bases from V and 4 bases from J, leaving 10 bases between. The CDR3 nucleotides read TGTGCCAGCAGCTTTACAGGGAGCGGAAACACCATATATTTT. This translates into CASSFTGSGNTIYF.

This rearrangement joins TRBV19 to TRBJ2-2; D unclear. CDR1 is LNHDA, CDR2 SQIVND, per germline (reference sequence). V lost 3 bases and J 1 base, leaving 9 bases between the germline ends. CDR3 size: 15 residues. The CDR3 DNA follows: TGTGCCAGTAGTATGGGCCAGATGAACACCGGGGAGCTGTTTTTT. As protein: CASSMGQMNTGELFF.

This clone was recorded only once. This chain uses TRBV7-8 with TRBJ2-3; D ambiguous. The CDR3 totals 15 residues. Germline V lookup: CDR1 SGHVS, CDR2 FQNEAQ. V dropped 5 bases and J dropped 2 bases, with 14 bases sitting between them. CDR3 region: CASSKKRVDTDTQYF. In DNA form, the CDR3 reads TGTGCCAGCAGCAAGAAACGCGTAGACACAGATACGCAGTATTTT.

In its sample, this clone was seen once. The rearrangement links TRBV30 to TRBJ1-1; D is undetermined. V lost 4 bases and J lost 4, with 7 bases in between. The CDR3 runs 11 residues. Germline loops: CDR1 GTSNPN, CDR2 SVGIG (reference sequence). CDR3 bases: TGTGCCTGGACCTCGGGCACTGAAGCTTTCTTT. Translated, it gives CAWTSGTEAFF.

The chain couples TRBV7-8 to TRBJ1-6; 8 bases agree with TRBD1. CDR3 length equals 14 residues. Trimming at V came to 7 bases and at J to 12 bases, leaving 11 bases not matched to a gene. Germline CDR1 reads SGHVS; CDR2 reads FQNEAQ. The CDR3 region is CASIPKRDRRPLHF. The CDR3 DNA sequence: TGTGCCAGCATCCCCAAGCGGGACAGGAGACCCCTCCACTTT.

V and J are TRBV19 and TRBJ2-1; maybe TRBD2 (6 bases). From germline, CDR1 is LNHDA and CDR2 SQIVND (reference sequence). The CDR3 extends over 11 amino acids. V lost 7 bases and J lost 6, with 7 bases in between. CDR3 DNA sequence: TGTGCCAGTACGGGAGTCAATGAGCAGTTCTTC. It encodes CASTGVNEQFF.

The CDR3 reads CASSQVESSYNEQFF. For the CDR3, the DNA is TGCGCCAGCAGCCAAGTAGAGAGCTCCTACAATGAGCAGTTCTTC. J is TRBJ2-1 and V is TRBV4-3; D remains unclear. Germline values: CDR1 LGHNA, CDR2 YSLEER. Trimming removed 1 base at V and 0 bases at J, with 7 bases between. The CDR3 length is 15 residues.

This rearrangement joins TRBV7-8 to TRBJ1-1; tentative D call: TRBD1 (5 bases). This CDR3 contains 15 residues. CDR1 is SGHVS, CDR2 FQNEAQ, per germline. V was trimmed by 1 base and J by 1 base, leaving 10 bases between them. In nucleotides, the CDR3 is TGTGCCAGCAGCTTAGAATCAGGGCAGAACACTGAAGCTTTCTTT. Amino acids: CASSLESGQNTEAFF.

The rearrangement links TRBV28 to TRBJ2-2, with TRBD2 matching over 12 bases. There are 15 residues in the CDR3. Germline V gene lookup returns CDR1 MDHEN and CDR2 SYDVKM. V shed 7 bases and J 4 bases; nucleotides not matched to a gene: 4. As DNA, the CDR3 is TGTGCCAGCATTCCGGGACTAGCGGGCACCGGGGAGCTGTTTTTT. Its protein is CASIPGLAGTGELFF.

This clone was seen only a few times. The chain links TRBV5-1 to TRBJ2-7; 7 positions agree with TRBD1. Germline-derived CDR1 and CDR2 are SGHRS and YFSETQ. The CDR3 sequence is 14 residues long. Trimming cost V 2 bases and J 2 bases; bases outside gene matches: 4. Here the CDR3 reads CASSLGDSPYEQYF. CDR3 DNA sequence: TGCGCCAGCAGCTTAGGGGACAGCCCCTACGAGCAGTACTTC.

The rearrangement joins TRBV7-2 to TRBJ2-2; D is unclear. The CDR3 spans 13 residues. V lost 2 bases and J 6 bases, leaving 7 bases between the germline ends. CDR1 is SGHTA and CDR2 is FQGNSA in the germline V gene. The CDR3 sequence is CASSLMSAGELFF. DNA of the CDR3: TGTGCCAGCAGCTTAATGTCGGCCGGGGAGCTGTTTTTT.

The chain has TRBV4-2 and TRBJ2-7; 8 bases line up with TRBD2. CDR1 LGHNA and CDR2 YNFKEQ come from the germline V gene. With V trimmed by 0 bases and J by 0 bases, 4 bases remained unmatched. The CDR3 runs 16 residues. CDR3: CASSQELAGSSYEQYF. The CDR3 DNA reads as TGTGCCAGCAGCCAAGAGTTAGCGGGAAGCTCCTACGAGCAGTACTTC.

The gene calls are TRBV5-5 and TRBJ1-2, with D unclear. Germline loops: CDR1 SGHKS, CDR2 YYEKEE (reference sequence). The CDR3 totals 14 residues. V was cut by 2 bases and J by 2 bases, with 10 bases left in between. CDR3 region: CASSFGGVNYGYTF. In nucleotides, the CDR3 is TGTGCCAGCAGCTTTGGCGGTGTGAACTATGGCTACACCTTC.

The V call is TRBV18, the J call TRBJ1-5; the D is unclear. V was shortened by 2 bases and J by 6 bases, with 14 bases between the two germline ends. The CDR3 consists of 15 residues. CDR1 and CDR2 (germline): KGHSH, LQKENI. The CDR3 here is CASSPSGENRQPQHF. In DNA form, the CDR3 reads TGTGCCAGCTCACCATCGGGAGAGAATCGTCAGCCCCAGCATTTT.